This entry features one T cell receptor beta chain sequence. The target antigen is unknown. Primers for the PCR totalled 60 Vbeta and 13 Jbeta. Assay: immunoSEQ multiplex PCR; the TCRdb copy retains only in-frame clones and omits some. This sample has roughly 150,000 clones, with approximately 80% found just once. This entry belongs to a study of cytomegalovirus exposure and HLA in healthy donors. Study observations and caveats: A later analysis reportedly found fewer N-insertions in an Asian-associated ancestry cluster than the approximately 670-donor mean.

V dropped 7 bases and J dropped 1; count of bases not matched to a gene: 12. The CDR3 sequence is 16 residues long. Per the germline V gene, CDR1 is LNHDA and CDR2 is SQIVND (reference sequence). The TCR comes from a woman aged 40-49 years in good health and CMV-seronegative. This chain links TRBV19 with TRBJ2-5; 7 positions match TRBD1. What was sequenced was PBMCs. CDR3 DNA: TGTGCCAGTAAGAGGACCGGGACAGCGATCCAAGAGACCCAGTACTTC. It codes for CASKRTGTAIQETQYF.